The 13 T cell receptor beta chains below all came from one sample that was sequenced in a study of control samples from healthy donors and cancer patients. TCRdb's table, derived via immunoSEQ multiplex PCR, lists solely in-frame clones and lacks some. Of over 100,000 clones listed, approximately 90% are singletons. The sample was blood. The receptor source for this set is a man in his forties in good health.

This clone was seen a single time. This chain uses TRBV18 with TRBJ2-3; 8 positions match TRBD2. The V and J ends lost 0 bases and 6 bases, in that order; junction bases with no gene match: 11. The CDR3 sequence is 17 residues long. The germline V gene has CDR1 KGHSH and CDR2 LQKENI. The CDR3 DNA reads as TGTGCCAGCTCACCACCGTGGATAGCGGGGTTGATGGATACGCAGTATTTT. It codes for CASSPPWIAGLMDTQYF.

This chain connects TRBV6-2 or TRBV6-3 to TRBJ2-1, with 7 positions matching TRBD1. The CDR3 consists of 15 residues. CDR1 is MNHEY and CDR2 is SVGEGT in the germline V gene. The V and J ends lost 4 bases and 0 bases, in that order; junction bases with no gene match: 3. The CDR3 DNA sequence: TGTGCCAGCAGTTCTCGGACAGGCTCCTACAATGAGCAGTTCTTC. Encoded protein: CASSSRTGSYNEQFF.

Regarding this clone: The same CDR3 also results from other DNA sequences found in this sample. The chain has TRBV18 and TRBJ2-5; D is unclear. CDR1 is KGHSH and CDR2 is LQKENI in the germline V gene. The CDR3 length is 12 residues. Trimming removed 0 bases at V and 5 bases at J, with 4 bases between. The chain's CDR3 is CASSPPGETQYF. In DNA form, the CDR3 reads TGTGCCAGCTCACCACCTGGCGAGACCCAGTACTTC. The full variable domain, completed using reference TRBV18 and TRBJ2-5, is NAGVMQNPRHLVRRRGQEARLRCSPMKGHSHVYWYRQLPEEGLKFMVYLQKENIIDESGMPKERFSAEFPKEGPSILRIQQVVRGDSAAYFCASSPPGETQYFGPGTRLLVL.

The DNA for the CDR3 is TGTGCCAGCAGCCAAGCTAGGAACACTGAAGCTTTCTTT. It encodes CASSQARNTEAFF. The chain recombines TRBV14 with TRBJ1-1; D is ambiguous. V was pared by 1 base and J by 1 base, with 4 bases between. Germline CDR1 reads SGHDN; CDR2 reads FVKESK. The CDR3 runs to 13 residues.

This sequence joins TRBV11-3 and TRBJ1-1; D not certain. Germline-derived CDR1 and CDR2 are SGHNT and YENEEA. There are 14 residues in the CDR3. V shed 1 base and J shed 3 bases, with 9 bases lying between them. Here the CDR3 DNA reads TGTGCCAGCAGCTTAGGCCCGGGCCACACTGAAGCTTTCTTT. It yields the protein CASSLGPGHTEAFF.

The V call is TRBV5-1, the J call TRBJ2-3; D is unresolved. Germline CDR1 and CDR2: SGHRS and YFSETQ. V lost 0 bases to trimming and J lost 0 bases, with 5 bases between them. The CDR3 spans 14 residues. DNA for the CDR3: TGCGCCAGCAGCTTGGACAGCAGCACAGATACGCAGTATTTT. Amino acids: CASSLDSSTDTQYF. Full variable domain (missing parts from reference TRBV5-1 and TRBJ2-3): KAGVTQTPRYLIKTRGQQVTLSCSPISGHRSVSWYQQTPGQGLQFLFEYFSETQRNKGNFPGRFSGRQFSNSRSEMNVSTLELGDSALYLCASSLDSSTDTQYFGPGTRLTVL.

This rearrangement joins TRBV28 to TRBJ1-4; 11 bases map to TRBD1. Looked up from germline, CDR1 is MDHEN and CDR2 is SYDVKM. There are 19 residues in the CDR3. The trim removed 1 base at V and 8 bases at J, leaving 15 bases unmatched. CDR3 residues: CASSLLIPGQGDIREKLFF. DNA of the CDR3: TGTGCCAGCAGTTTATTAATTCCGGGACAGGGGGATATCAGGGAAAAACTGTTTTTT.

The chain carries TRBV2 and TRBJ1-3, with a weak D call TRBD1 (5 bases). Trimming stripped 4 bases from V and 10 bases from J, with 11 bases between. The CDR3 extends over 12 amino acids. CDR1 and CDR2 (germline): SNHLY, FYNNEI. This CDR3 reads CASSVGTGTIYF. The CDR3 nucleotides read TGTGCCAGCAGTGTCGGGACCGGGACCATATATTTT.

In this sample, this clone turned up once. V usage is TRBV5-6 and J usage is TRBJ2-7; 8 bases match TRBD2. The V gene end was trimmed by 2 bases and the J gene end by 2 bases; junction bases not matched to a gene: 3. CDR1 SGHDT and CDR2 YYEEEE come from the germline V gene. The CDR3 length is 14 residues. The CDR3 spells CASSFPGLAYEQYF. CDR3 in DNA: TGTGCCAGCAGCTTCCCGGGACTAGCCTACGAGCAGTACTTC.

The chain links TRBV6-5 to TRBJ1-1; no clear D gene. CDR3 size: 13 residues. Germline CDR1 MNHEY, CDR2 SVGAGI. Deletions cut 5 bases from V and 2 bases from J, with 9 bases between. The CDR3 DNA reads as TGTGCCAGCAGTCCCCCCGCAAACACTGAAGCTTTCTTT. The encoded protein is CASSPPANTEAFF.

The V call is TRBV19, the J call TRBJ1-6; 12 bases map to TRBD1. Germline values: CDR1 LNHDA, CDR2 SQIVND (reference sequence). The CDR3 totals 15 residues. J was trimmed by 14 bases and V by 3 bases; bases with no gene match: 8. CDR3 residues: CASSITGTGGPALHF. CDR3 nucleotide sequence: TGTGCCAGTAGTATCACCGGGACAGGGGGCCCAGCCCTCCACTTT.

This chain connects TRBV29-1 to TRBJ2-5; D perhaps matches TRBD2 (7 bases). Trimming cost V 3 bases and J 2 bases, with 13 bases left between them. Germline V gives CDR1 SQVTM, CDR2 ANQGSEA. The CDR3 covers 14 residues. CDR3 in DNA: TGCAGCGTTGAGTTGCGGGGGCGTCAAGAGACCCAGTACTTC. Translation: CSVELRGRQETQYF. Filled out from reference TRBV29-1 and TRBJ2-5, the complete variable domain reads SAVISQKPSRDICQRGTSLTIQCQVDSQVTMMFWYRQQPGQSLTLIATANQGSEATYESGFVIDKFPISRPNLTFSTLTVSNMSPEDSSIYLCSVELRGRQETQYFGPGTRLLVL.

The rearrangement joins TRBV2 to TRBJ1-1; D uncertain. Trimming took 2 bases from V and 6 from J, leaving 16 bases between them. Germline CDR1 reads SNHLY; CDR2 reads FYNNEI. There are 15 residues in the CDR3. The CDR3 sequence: CASSESLLGRAEAFF. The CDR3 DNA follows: TGTGCCAGCAGTGAATCACTACTGGGTCGCGCTGAAGCTTTCTTT.